This T cell receptor (beta chain) was identified during a study of T cell repertoires in cytomegalovirus infection. On the study more broadly: Indications of both CMV infection and matching HLA type were provided by public TCR beta signatures.

In the case of this clonotype: Its specificity is not known.

TCRdb fed the reads into MiXCR, producing one record per CDR3 protein. This table holds 300,000 or so distinct CDR3 sequences, 20% to 30% found once. The CDR3 runs 15 residues. Trimming cost V 4 bases and J 8 bases; bases outside gene matches: 11. Germline values: CDR1 PRHDT, CDR2 FYEKMQ (reference sequence). Study-level points and caveats: CMV-specific TCR beta clonotypes restricted by HLA-C were the ones dominating the ex vivo response.

The gene calls are TRBV13 and TRBJ1-2; 9 positions agree with TRBD1. The source material was PBMCs. The receptor was derived from a human donor in good health (CMV status not recorded). Some clones in this sample may be carry-over from other donors' samples. DNA of the CDR3: TGTGCCAGCAGCTCGTCCGGGACAGGGTTTTTCGGCTACACCTTC. Protein product: CASSSSGTGFFGYTF.